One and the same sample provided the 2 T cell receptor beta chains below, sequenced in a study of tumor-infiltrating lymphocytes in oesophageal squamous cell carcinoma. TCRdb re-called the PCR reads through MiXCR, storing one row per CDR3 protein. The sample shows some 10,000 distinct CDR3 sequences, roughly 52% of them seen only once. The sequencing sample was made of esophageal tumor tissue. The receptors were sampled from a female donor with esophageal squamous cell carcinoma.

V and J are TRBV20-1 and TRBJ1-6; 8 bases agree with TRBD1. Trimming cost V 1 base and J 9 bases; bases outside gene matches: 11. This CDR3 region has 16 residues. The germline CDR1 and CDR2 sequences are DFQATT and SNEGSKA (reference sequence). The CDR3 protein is CSARGNSGGTASPLHF. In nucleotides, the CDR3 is TGCAGTGCTAGAGGGAACTCAGGGGGCACGGCTTCACCCCTCCACTTT.

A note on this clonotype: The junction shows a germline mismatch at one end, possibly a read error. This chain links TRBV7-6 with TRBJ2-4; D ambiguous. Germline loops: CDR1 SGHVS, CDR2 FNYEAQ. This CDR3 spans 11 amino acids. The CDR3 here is CANSFENEQYF. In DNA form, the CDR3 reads TGTGCCAACAGCTTCGAAAATGAGCAGTACTTC.